This entry describes one TCR beta chain. Per germline, CDR1 SEHNR and CDR2 FQNEAQ (reference sequence). V trimming: 4 bases; J trimming: 0 bases; junction bases outside the gene matches: 2. The CDR3 runs 15 residues. Reverse transcription of roughly 0.5 to 1 ug RNA was carried out with random hexamers. Using its own MiXCR run on the immunoSEQ multiplex PCR reads, TCRdb lists one record per CDR3 protein. The table lists 100,000 to 150,000 distinct CDR3 sequences, roughly 94% of them singletons. This entry belongs to a study of CD8 T cells in Susac syndrome. What was sequenced was CD4+ T cells from PBMCs. The chain has TRBV7-9 and TRBJ2-7, with 11 bases fitting TRBD2. This receptor was taken from a human donor with multiple sclerosis. CDR3: CASSSTSGSSYEQYF. In DNA form, the CDR3 reads TGTGCCAGCAGCTCCACTAGCGGGAGCTCCTACGAGCAGTACTTC.